The present TCR beta chain was sequenced within a study of T cell responses to AZD1222 COVID-19 vaccine. Method: immunoSEQ multiplex PCR; TCRdb's copy keeps in-frame clones and lacks some. Of 75,000 to 95,000 clones in the sample, around nine tenths are singletons; the top ten hold about 19%. The CDR3 consists of 14 residues. Looked up from germline, CDR1 is MDHEN and CDR2 is SYDVKM. V lost 4 bases to trimming and J lost 1 base, with 9 bases between them. The gene calls are TRBV28 and TRBJ2-3; D may be TRBD2 (6 bases). This receptor was identified in an adult in good health. The material sequenced was peripheral blood, taken on day 0 of AZD1222 vaccination. CDR3 in DNA: TGTGCCAGCAGTTGGGGACTTCGCACAGATACGCAGTATTTT. Residues: CASSWGLRTDTQYF.